This T cell receptor beta chain was captured in a study of blood T cell repertoires in COVID-19. Only one count was recorded for this clone. This table comes from immunoSEQ multiplex PCR, and its TCRdb copy is limited to in-frame clones, with some not included. The sample has some 490,000 clones; less than 90% are singletons. CDR3 length: 14 amino acids. The germline CDR1 and CDR2 sequences are SGDLS and YYNGEE. The V gene end was trimmed by 4 bases and the J gene end by 8 bases; junction bases not matched to a gene: 7. The material sequenced was PBMCs or T cells enriched from blood (not recorded which). This rearrangement joins TRBV9 to TRBJ1-4; 8 bases are a match to TRBD1. This clonotype originated in a woman aged 60-75 years who had recovered from COVID-19. In DNA form, the CDR3 reads TGTGCCAGCAGCCTTGACAGGGGCAGCGAAAAACTGTTTTTT. It translates to CASSLDRGSEKLFF.